Sequencing of this T cell receptor (beta chain) was carried out in a study of CD4 T cells in relation to SARS-CoV-2 and coronaviruses. For approximately eleven days, roughly 10^5 sorted CD4+ cells grew with T cell-depleted PBMCs and CEF. As for this clone: Its antigen is not identified.

This CDR3 comprises 13 residues. V shed 6 bases and J shed 2 bases, with 11 bases lying between them. This table comes from immunoSEQ multiplex PCR, and its TCRdb copy is limited to in-frame clones, with some not included. Found here are about 41,000 clones, under 90% of them singletons; the top ten hold around 1.2%. The chain employs TRBV12-3 or TRBV12-4 and TRBJ2-7; D gene unclear. The sequenced material came from naive CD4+ T cells from PBMCs, cultured in vitro. This sample's subset: naive CD4+ T cells isolated by negative enrichment. The receptor was isolated from an adult with COVID-19. CDR3 amino acids: CASSPLFPYEQYF. CDR3 bases: TGTGCCAGCAGCCCCCTTTTTCCCTACGAGCAGTACTTC.